These 6 T cell receptor beta chains originate from one sample sequenced in a study of response to subunit inactivated influenza vaccine. Using its own MiXCR run on the RT-PCR reads, TCRdb lists one record per CDR3 protein. The table lists roughly 760,000 distinct CDR3 sequences, 21% of them singletons. Sample: PBMCs from blood, taken around 5 days after vaccination. These receptors were taken from a man aged 50 or older who received an inactivated influenza vaccine.

This clonotype was found a few times. The chain recombines TRBV5-1 with TRBJ2-2, with 10 bases lining up with TRBD1. There are 19 residues in the CDR3. Trimming cost V 1 base and J 6 bases; bases outside gene matches: 15. Looked up from germline, CDR1 is SGHRS and CDR2 is YFSETQ. The CDR3 coding sequence is TGCGCCAGCAGCTTGAATCCCCCGGGACAGGGGATGGTATCCGGGGAGCTGTTTTTT. Amino acids: CASSLNPPGQGMVSGELFF.

This clonotype has a handful of counts. The rearrangement links TRBV6-1 to TRBJ2-1; D is possibly TRBD1 or TRBD2 (5 bases each). This CDR3 comprises 15 residues. Per the germline V gene, CDR1 is MNHNS and CDR2 is SASEGT. Between the trimmed V and J ends, which lost 6 bases and 4 bases, there was a span of 16 bases. The CDR3 sequence is CASRDRGTGYNEQFF. CDR3 nucleotides: TGTGCCAGCAGAGACCGAGGGACCGGTTACAATGAGCAGTTCTTC.

This clonotype was seen only a few times. This chain links TRBV20-1 with TRBJ2-1, with TRBD2 identical over 10 bases. With V trimmed by 3 bases and J by 4 bases, 6 bases remained unmatched. Per germline, CDR1 DFQATT and CDR2 SNEGSKA (reference sequence). The CDR3 contains 15 residues. The CDR3 is CSARGTSDPYNEQFF. In DNA form, the CDR3 reads TGCAGTGCTAGGGGGACTAGCGATCCATACAATGAGCAGTTCTTC.

J is TRBJ2-1 and V is TRBV4-1; D unresolved. The ends were cut back, 4 bases at V and 3 bases at J, with 10 bases in the middle. This CDR3 is built from 14 residues. Germline CDR1 and CDR2: MGHRA and YSYEKL. The CDR3 bases are TGCGCCAGCAGCCGGGAACCCCTCTACAATGAGCAGTTCTTC. Translation: CASSREPLYNEQFF.

This clonotype came up a few times. The chain links TRBV20-1 to TRBJ2-3, with a possible D match to TRBD2 (6 bases). Looked up from germline, CDR1 is DFQATT and CDR2 is SNEGSKA (reference sequence). With 5 bases removed from V and 2 bases from J, the gap between germline ends came to 14 bases. This CDR3 contains 14 residues. Written as DNA, the CDR3 is TGCAGTGCTGACCGGGACTCCAACACAGATACGCAGTATTTT. This encodes CSADRDSNTDTQYF.

Ten or more counts support this clonotype. V usage is TRBV11-2 and J usage is TRBJ1-2, with TRBD1 identical over 7 bases. The ends lost 3 bases at V and 6 bases at J; junction bases unmatched: 4. CDR3 length: 13 amino acids. The V gene's germline CDR1 is SGHAT and CDR2 FQNNGV. The CDR3 spells CASSFDRANGYTF. In nucleotides, the CDR3 is TGTGCCAGCAGCTTCGACAGGGCTAATGGCTACACCTTC.